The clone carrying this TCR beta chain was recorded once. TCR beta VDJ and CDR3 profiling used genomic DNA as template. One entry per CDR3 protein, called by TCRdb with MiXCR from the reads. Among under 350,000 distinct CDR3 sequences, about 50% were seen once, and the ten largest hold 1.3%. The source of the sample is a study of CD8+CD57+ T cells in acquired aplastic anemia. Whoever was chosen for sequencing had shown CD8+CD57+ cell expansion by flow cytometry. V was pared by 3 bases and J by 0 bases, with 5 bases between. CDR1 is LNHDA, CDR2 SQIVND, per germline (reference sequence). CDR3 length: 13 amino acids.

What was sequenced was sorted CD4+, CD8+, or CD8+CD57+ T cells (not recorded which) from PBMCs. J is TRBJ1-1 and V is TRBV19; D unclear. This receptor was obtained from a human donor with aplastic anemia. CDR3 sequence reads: CASSISLNTEAFF. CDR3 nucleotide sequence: TGTGCCAGTAGTATCTCCCTGAACACTGAAGCTTTCTTT.